This TCR beta chain was identified in a study of graft-versus-host responses after intestinal transplantation. The wider study: For around 3 years after anti-thymocyte globulin induction, all recipients took tacrolimus and steroids. Broader study findings: Early HvG declines after transplant were associated with peak circulating GvH clone levels. Some GvH clones appeared in ileal mucosa or blood before recipient bone marrow.

Generated by immunoSEQ multiplex PCR, the TCRdb table keeps only in-frame clones and is missing some. The data hold roughly 70,000 clones, with over 75% observed a single time. A few counts support this clone. The antigen remains undetermined. The CDR3 covers 13 residues. Deletions cut 0 bases from V and 7 bases from J, with 9 bases between. The germline V gene has CDR1 MGHRA and CDR2 YSYEKL. The receptor was derived from a human donor who was the organ donor for an intestinal transplant. The J gene is TRBJ1-2, the V gene TRBV4-1, with D maybe TRBD1 (5 bases). The specimen comprised unstimulated CD4+ T cells sorted from spleen or lymph node cells, sampled before transplant. CDR3 in amino acids: CASSQDRVGGYTF. In DNA form, the CDR3 reads TGCGCCAGCAGCCAAGACAGGGTGGGTGGCTACACCTTC.